Below, 28 T cell receptor beta chains from the same sample are listed, as sequenced in a study of blood T cells in healthy people across ages. PCR was performed a second time for about 7 to 11 cycles using a sample-barcoded 5' primer and a J-beta primer mix. TCRdb re-called the 5' RACE reads through MiXCR, storing one row per CDR3 protein. The sample has some 900,000 distinct CDR3 sequences, about 48% seen once. Sample: blood. Receptors were obtained from a man in his thirties or forties in good health.

The chain uses TRBV2 and TRBJ2-7, with TRBD2 matching over 14 bases. Trimming removed 9 bases from V and 7 bases from J; junction bases left unmatched: 8. The germline V gene has CDR1 SNHLY and CDR2 FYNNEI. The CDR3 sequence is 14 residues long. The CDR3 sequence is CARGLAGGVNEQYF. The CDR3, as DNA: TGTGCCAGAGGACTAGCGGGGGGTGTAAATGAGCAGTACTTC.

The J gene is TRBJ2-5, the V gene TRBV6-1, with D possibly TRBD2 on 5 matching bases. Matching the DNA end better, TRBJ2-7 makes the J call doubtful. CDR1 and CDR2 (germline): MNHNS, SASEGT. CDR3 length: 15 amino acids. For the CDR3, the DNA is TGTGCCAGCAGTGAAGAGCGGAACACATTGTACGAGCAGTACTTC. Translating gives CASSEERNTLYEQYF.

V gene TRBV29-1 combines with J gene TRBJ2-6; no firm D call. Per germline, CDR1 SQVTM and CDR2 ANQGSEA. This CDR3 is built from 13 residues. V dropped 3 bases and J dropped 2 bases, with 5 bases sitting between them. CDR3 in DNA: TGCAGCGTTGATGGGACTGGGGCCAACGTCCTGACTTTC. It yields the protein CSVDGTGANVLTF.

This clonotype was seen more than once but under ten times. V usage is TRBV4-2 and J usage is TRBJ2-7; D ambiguous. CDR1 is LGHNA, CDR2 YNFKEQ, per germline. The V and J ends lost 4 bases and 0 bases respectively, with 16 bases between them. CDR3 length: 16 residues. The CDR3: CASSPGVVALSYEQYF. The CDR3 DNA sequence: TGTGCCAGCAGCCCAGGAGTAGTTGCACTCTCCTACGAGCAGTACTTC.

The J gene is TRBJ2-5, the V gene TRBV3-1; 10 nucleotides line up with TRBD2. The germline CDR1 and CDR2 sequences are LGHDT and YNNKEL (reference sequence). With 0 bases clipped from V and 11 bases from J, the junction kept 18 bases outside the gene matches. This CDR3 contains 18 residues. The CDR3 reads CASSQDLSGGGPYNEQYF. CDR3 nucleotide sequence: TGTGCCAGCAGCCAAGATTTAAGCGGGGGGGGGCCCTACAATGAGCAGTACTTC.

CDR3 nucleotides: TGTGCCTGGAGCGGACGGGGCGGTCAGCCCCAGCATTTT. This codes for CAWSGRGGQPQHF. The chain recombines TRBV30 with TRBJ1-5; D possibly corresponds to TRBD1 (5 bases). V lost 3 bases, J lost 6 bases, and 12 bases lay in between. The CDR3 loop spans 13 amino acids. Per the germline V gene, CDR1 is GTSNPN and CDR2 is SVGIG (reference sequence).

The rearrangement links TRBV20-1 to TRBJ2-4, with TRBD1 identical over 7 bases. Germline V gene lookup returns CDR1 DFQATT and CDR2 SNEGSKA (reference sequence). The CDR3 sequence is 15 residues long. The V segment lost 4 bases and the J segment 3 bases; nucleotides outside the gene matches: 9. CDR3 amino acids: CSATPMTGNKNIQYF. The CDR3 DNA reads as TGCAGTGCTACCCCCATGACAGGGAACAAAAACATTCAGTACTTC.

This clonotype turned up a few times. The chain links TRBV5-1 to TRBJ2-3; 8 bases align to TRBD1. CDR3 length: 15 amino acids. The V segment lost 3 bases and the J segment 4 bases; nucleotides outside the gene matches: 7. Germline V lookup: CDR1 SGHRS, CDR2 YFSETQ. In DNA form, the CDR3 reads TGCGCCAGCAGCTCGACAGGGGATAGTGCAGATACGCAGTATTTT. Amino acids: CASSSTGDSADTQYF.

The rearrangement joins TRBV15 to TRBJ2-5, with D tentatively TRBD2 (7 bases). The CDR3 runs to 14 residues. Per the germline V gene, CDR1 is LNHNV and CDR2 is YYDKDF (reference sequence). Trimming removed 5 bases from V and 1 base from J, with 11 bases in between. The CDR3 DNA follows: TGTGCCACCAGCTGGCGGGGGCGCCAAGAGACCCAGTACTTC. Translation: CATSWRGRQETQYF. Full variable domain (outside the CDR3, taken from reference TRBV15 and TRBJ2-5): DAMVIQNPRYQVTQFGKPVTLSCSQTLNHNVMYWYQQKSSQAPKLLFHYYDKDFNNEADTPDNFQSRRPNTSFCFLDIRSPGLGDTAMYLCATSWRGRQETQYFGPGTRLLVL.

V usage is TRBV10-3 and J usage is TRBJ2-7; unclear D gene. This CDR3 region has 13 residues. The germline gives CDR1 ENHRY, CDR2 SYGVKD. Trimming shortened V by 6 bases and J by 7 bases, and 16 bases separated the two germline ends. CDR3 in DNA: TGTGCCATCAGCGAAAGAAATAGACCAGAGCAGTACTTC. Its translation is CAISERNRPEQYF.

The V and J genes are TRBV10-3 and TRBJ2-5; 16 bases map to TRBD2. This CDR3 comprises 21 residues. The V gene's germline CDR1 is ENHRY and CDR2 SYGVKD. Trimming at V came to 2 bases and at J to 11 bases, leaving 23 bases not matched to a gene. DNA for the CDR3: TGTGCCATCAGTGAGCGCCTCGGGACTAGCGGGGGGGCCCTTATGATTAATGAGCAGTACTTC. Residues: CAISERLGTSGGALMINEQYF.

V is TRBV20-1 and J is TRBJ2-5; tentative D call: TRBD1 (6 bases). The end of the DNA fits TRBJ2-7 better, so the J call may be wrong. This CDR3 contains 15 residues. Germline CDR1 is DFQATT and CDR2 is SNEGSKA (reference sequence). The CDR3 is CSARELRGGSYEQYF. CDR3 bases: TGCAGTGCTAGAGAGCTCCGAGGGGGTAGCTACGAGCAGTACTTC.

The chain is built from TRBV28 and TRBJ2-4; D is perhaps TRBD1 (5 bases). The germline CDR1 and CDR2 sequences are MDHEN and SYDVKM. Trimming stripped 3 bases from V and 0 bases from J, with 9 bases between. The CDR3 runs 15 residues. The CDR3 region is CASSFRGVAKNIQYF. CDR3 DNA sequence: TGTGCCAGCAGTTTTAGGGGCGTAGCCAAAAACATTCAGTACTTC.

The chain couples TRBV29-1 to TRBJ2-1, with 7 bases fitting TRBD1. V gave up 8 bases and J gave up 0 bases; unmatched junction bases: 4. The germline gives CDR1 SQVTM, CDR2 ANQGSEA. The length of the CDR3 is 13 residues. The DNA of the CDR3 is TGCAGCATGGGGGACAGCTCCTACAATGAGCAGTTCTTC. This codes for CSMGDSSYNEQFF.

This clonotype was seen a few times. The rearrangement uses TRBV5-1 and TRBJ1-1; 10 positions match TRBD1. CDR3 length: 15 residues. V was clipped by 4 bases and J by 6 bases; unmatched bases: 9. Germline CDR1 is SGHRS and CDR2 is YFSETQ. The CDR3 is CASSHWEGQGSEAFF. Here the CDR3 DNA reads TGCGCCAGCAGCCATTGGGAGGGACAGGGGTCTGAAGCTTTCTTT.

The rearrangement uses TRBV7-2 and TRBJ2-7, with D perhaps TRBD2 (5 bases). The J call may be mistaken, given a closer DNA end match to TRBJ2-5. CDR1 and CDR2 (germline): SGHTA, FQGNSA. The CDR3 is 13 residues long. The CDR3 nucleotides read TGTGCCAGCAAAGGAGGAGGAGCGGCGACCCAGTACTTC. This codes for CASKGGGAATQYF.

Concerning this clonotype: A junction boundary mismatches the germline segment, possibly from a read error. The chain links TRBV7-9 to TRBJ1-4, with 7 bases lining up with TRBD1. The CDR3 runs 16 residues. The germline V gene has CDR1 SEHNR and CDR2 FQNEAQ (reference sequence). The CDR3 region has the DNA TGTGCCTGCAGCTTGTCGACAGGGAGTCAGGTTCAAAAACTGTTTTTT. Encoded protein: CACSLSTGSQVQKLFF.

This clonotype appeared a few times. The chain links TRBV28 to TRBJ1-2; 9 bases line up with TRBD1. J lost 2 bases, V lost 5 bases, and 6 bases had no gene match. The germline V gene encodes CDR1 MDHEN and CDR2 SYDVKM. This CDR3 spans 15 amino acids. CDR3 amino acids: CASSQTGTGNYGYTF. The DNA for the CDR3 is TGTGCCAGCAGTCAAACCGGGACAGGGAACTATGGCTACACCTTC.

J is TRBJ2-7 and V is TRBV7-2; 7 bases are a match to TRBD1. Germline loops: CDR1 SGHTA, CDR2 FQGNSA. V was pared by 2 bases and J by 7 bases, with 11 bases of the junction left unmatched. The CDR3 sequence is 15 residues long. The CDR3 DNA is TGTGCCAGCAGCTTAACCGGGACAGTTACCGAGGAGCAGTACTTC. Translation: CASSLTGTVTEEQYF.

Remarks on this clonotype: Germline is not matched at one junction end, which may reflect a read error. This chain links TRBV28 with TRBJ2-3; unclear D gene. Germline V lookup: CDR1 MDHEN, CDR2 SYDVKM. CDR3 length: 14 amino acids. The CDR3 bases are TGTGCCAGCAGTCGGGCCACCCTCCCAGATATGCAGTATTTT. It codes for CASSRATLPDMQYF.

The J gene is TRBJ2-4, the V gene TRBV6-1; D possibly matches TRBD1 or TRBD2 (6 bases each). V lost 11 bases and J lost 8, with 19 bases in between. In germline, CDR1 is MNHNS, CDR2 SASEGT. The CDR3 consists of 13 residues. The CDR3: CAGGGTPGDIQYF. The CDR3 nucleotides are TGTGCCGGGGGCGGGACCCCAGGAGACATTCAGTACTTC.

As regards this clonotype: An end of the junction does not agree with germline; a read error may underlie this. The V gene is TRBV24-1, the J gene TRBJ2-1, with D perhaps TRBD1 (6 bases). Germline V lookup: CDR1 KGHDR, CDR2 SFDVKD. This CDR3 is built from 13 residues. CDR3 in amino acids: CTTSGVRDTEQFF. The CDR3 coding sequence is TGTACCACCAGTGGGGTAAGGGACACCGAGCAGTTCTTC.

This chain uses TRBV20-1 with TRBJ2-3; 11 bases align to TRBD2. Trimming at V came to 5 bases and at J to 0 bases, leaving 7 bases not matched to a gene. Germline lookup yields CDR1 DFQATT and CDR2 SNEGSKA (reference sequence). The CDR3 is 16 residues long. This chain's CDR3 is CSAPPGLAASTDTQYF. CDR3 bases: TGCAGTGCTCCGCCGGGACTAGCGGCTAGCACAGATACGCAGTATTTT.

The V and J genes are TRBV28 and TRBJ2-7; D possibly corresponds to TRBD2 (6 bases). The ends were cut back, 4 bases at V and 4 bases at J, with 14 bases in the middle. CDR3 length: 14 amino acids. CDR1 and CDR2 from the germline V gene are MDHEN and SYDVKM. The CDR3 spells CASSSGLYGYEQYF. CDR3 DNA sequence: TGTGCCAGCAGTTCTGGACTATACGGGTACGAGCAGTACTTC.

This clonotype was counted many times. The chain uses TRBV12-3 or TRBV12-4 and TRBJ2-1; D is undetermined. Trimming removed 4 bases at V and 3 bases at J, with 4 bases between. The CDR3 loop spans 12 amino acids. The CDR3: CASSSDYNEQFF. The CDR3 DNA sequence: TGTGCCAGCAGTTCAGACTACAATGAGCAGTTCTTC.

V and J are TRBV29-1 and TRBJ1-3, with D tentatively TRBD1 (5 bases). CDR3 length equals 16 residues. The V and J ends lost 2 bases and 3 bases respectively, with 17 bases between them. Germline-derived CDR1 and CDR2 are SQVTM and ANQGSEA. The CDR3 spells CSVELFTLGGGNTIYF. The CDR3 region has the DNA TGCAGCGTTGAACTGTTCACGCTCGGGGGTGGAAACACCATATATTTT. The whole variable domain, filled in from reference TRBV29-1 and TRBJ1-3, reads SAVISQKPSRDICQRGTSLTIQCQVDSQVTMMFWYRQQPGQSLTLIATANQGSEATYESGFVIDKFPISRPNLTFSTLTVSNMSPEDSSIYLCSVELFTLGGGNTIYFGEGSWLTVV.

The chain joins TRBV3-1 to TRBJ2-1; 9 bases align to TRBD2. The CDR3 has 17 amino acids. V gave up 4 bases and J gave up 5 bases; unmatched junction bases: 12. In germline, CDR1 is LGHDT, CDR2 YNNKEL (reference sequence). The CDR3 region is CASSLIGLAGPHNEQFF. CDR3 nucleotide sequence: TGTGCCAGCAGCCTCATCGGCCTAGCGGGGCCCCACAATGAGCAGTTCTTC.

In this sample, this clonotype turned up a few times. This chain links TRBV4-2 with TRBJ2-1; no clear D. Per germline, CDR1 LGHNA and CDR2 YNFKEQ. The CDR3 contains 15 residues. Between the trimmed V and J ends, which lost 0 bases and 9 bases, there was a span of 15 bases. In DNA, the CDR3 is TGTGCCAGCAGCCAAGAAGTTGAAGATTCGGGTGAGCAGTTCTTC. Protein sequence: CASSQEVEDSGEQFF.